These 27 T cell receptor beta chains share one sample of origin, sequenced in a study of neurological immune-mediated disorders. Using its own MiXCR run on the 5' RACE reads, TCRdb lists one record per CDR3 protein. This table holds about 59,000 distinct CDR3 sequences, under 4.5% found once. Sequenced: PBMCs. All receptors derive from a woman in her twenties or thirties with multiple sclerosis.

This clonotype was found many times. The J gene is TRBJ2-2, the V gene TRBV4-1, with no clear D. Germline V gene lookup returns CDR1 MGHRA and CDR2 YSYEKL. The CDR3 runs 12 residues. V lost 2 bases and J lost 5, with 3 bases in between. Written as DNA, the CDR3 is TGCGCCAGCAGCCAAAGAACCGGGGAGCTGTTTTTT. Its translation is CASSQRTGELFF.

This clonotype was seen only a few times. DNA of the CDR3: TGTGCCAGCAGCCCCGAGTTGGAGACCCAGTACTTC. Its translation: CASSPELETQYF. The genes are TRBV7-8 and TRBJ2-5; D not resolved. V was cut by 5 bases and J by 5 bases, with 9 bases left in between. Germline loops: CDR1 SGHVS, CDR2 FQNEAQ. The CDR3 has 12 amino acids.

This clonotype was seen more than once but under ten times. This sequence joins TRBV6-5 and TRBJ2-7; D remains ambiguous. Trimming left V 6 bases short and J 1 base short, with 13 bases between. The CDR3 spans 14 residues. From germline, CDR1 is MNHEY and CDR2 SVGAGI. The DNA of the CDR3 is TGTGCCAGCAGACGCGGCGTTGGGTCCTACGAGCAGTACTTC. Its protein product is CASRRGVGSYEQYF.

This chain connects TRBV14 to TRBJ1-3; 9 bases are shared with TRBD1. The CDR3 is 17 residues long. Trimming at V came to 4 bases and at J to 8 bases, leaving 15 bases not matched to a gene. CDR1 and CDR2 (germline): SGHDN, FVKESK. This CDR3 is CASSLAGTGSRTYTIYF. For the CDR3, the DNA is TGTGCCAGCAGCCTTGCCGGGACAGGGTCGCGGACCTACACCATATATTTT. The full variable domain, in which reference TRBV14 and TRBJ1-3 provide the parts outside the CDR3, is EAGVTQFPSHSVIEKGQTVTLRCDPISGHDNLYWYRRVMGKEIKFLLHFVKESKQDESGMPNNRFLAERTGGTYSTLKVQPAELEDSGVYFCASSLAGTGSRTYTIYFGEGSWLTVV.

This clonotype has ten or more counts. The rearrangement joins TRBV29-1 to TRBJ2-5; 9 positions agree with TRBD1. Germline CDR1 is SQVTM and CDR2 is ANQGSEA. V was clipped by 7 bases and J by 5 bases; unmatched bases: 5. The CDR3 has 12 amino acids. CDR3 sequence: CSGQGEEETQYF. CDR3 nucleotide sequence: TGCAGCGGACAGGGGGAGGAGGAGACCCAGTACTTC.

This clonotype was picked up many times. The chain couples TRBV28 to TRBJ2-7, with 8 bases aligning to TRBD2. CDR1 is MDHEN and CDR2 is SYDVKM in the germline V gene. Losses at the gene ends were 3 bases for V and 6 bases for J; bases not matched to a gene: 7. This CDR3 has 14 residues. The CDR3 protein is CASSFRGAGGEQYF. The CDR3, as DNA: TGTGCCAGCAGTTTCAGGGGCGCGGGAGGCGAGCAGTACTTC.

Ten or more counts support this clonotype. Compared with germline, one end of the junction differs, possibly owing to a read error. The rearrangement uses TRBV7-7 and TRBJ2-2; 12 bases map to TRBD1. This CDR3 comprises 15 residues. CDR1 SSHAT and CDR2 FNYEAQ come from the germline V gene (reference sequence). For the CDR3, the DNA is TGTGCTAGCAGCACGGGACAGGGGGCCACCGGGGAGCTGTTTTTT. This codes for CASSTGQGATGELFF.

At least ten counts were recorded for this clonotype. The CDR3 bases are TGTGCCAGCAGTTTAATCGGGAGTACCGAGTATTTT. It is translated as CASSLIGSTEYF. This chain connects TRBV12-3 or TRBV12-4 to TRBJ2-3, with D possibly TRBD2 on 6 matching bases. V lost 2 bases and J 13 bases, leaving 13 bases between the germline ends. This CDR3 is built from 12 residues.

The rearrangement joins TRBV5-1 to TRBJ1-3; D is unresolved. V dropped 4 bases and J dropped 0 bases, with 11 bases sitting between them. The germline gives CDR1 SGHRS, CDR2 YFSETQ. This CDR3 is 15 amino acids long. CDR3 coding DNA: TGCGCCAGCAGCGGAGACGGAGCCTCTGGAAACACCATATATTTT. Translated, it gives CASSGDGASGNTIYF.

At least ten counts were recorded for this clonotype. V usage is TRBV25-1 and J usage is TRBJ1-2; 9 nucleotides align to TRBD1. The CDR3 covers 15 residues. V gave up 0 bases and J gave up 4 bases; unmatched junction bases: 3. Germline CDR1 and CDR2: MGHDK and SYGVNS. This CDR3 reads CASSEYTGGAYGYTF. The DNA of the CDR3 is TGTGCCAGCAGTGAATATACAGGGGGCGCCTATGGCTACACCTTC.

This clonotype was counted at least ten times. V gene TRBV27 combines with J gene TRBJ1-2, with D possibly matching TRBD1 (5 bases). Trimming left V 8 bases short and J 3 bases short, with 19 bases between. The CDR3 length is 15 residues. Germline values: CDR1 MNHEY, CDR2 SMNVEV (reference sequence). CDR3 DNA: TGTGCCAGCCGCCCCTACGCTCAGGGCTACTATGGCTACACCTTC. This codes for CASRPYAQGYYGYTF.

This clonotype was counted many times. A much larger clone differs by one base, so this may be a read error. The rearrangement uses TRBV3-1 and TRBJ1-1; no clear D gene. The germline V gene has CDR1 LGHDT and CDR2 YNNKEL (reference sequence). CDR3 length: 12 residues. V gave up 5 bases and J gave up 6 bases, with 10 bases separating them. Here the CDR3 reads CASSKGEAEAFF. CDR3 DNA sequence: TGTGCCAGCAGCAAGGGCGAGGCTGAAGCTTTCTTT. The whole variable domain, filled in from reference TRBV3-1 and TRBJ1-1, reads DTAVSQTPKYLVTQMGNDKSIKCEQNLGHDTMYWYKQDSKKFLKIMFSYNNKELIINETVPNRFSPKSPDKAHLNLHINSLELGDSAVYFCASSKGEAEAFFGQGTRLTVV.

This clonotype was seen at least ten times. The J gene is TRBJ1-1, the V gene TRBV5-1; D might be TRBD1 (6 bases). V dropped 5 bases and J dropped 1 base, with 24 bases sitting between them. The CDR3 spans 18 residues. In germline, CDR1 is SGHRS, CDR2 YFSETQ. The CDR3 DNA is TGCGCCAGCAGGAATGCGGTCCGGGACACCGATGCGAACACTGAAGCTTTCTTT. It translates to CASRNAVRDTDANTEAFF.

This clonotype was seen a few times. The chain combines TRBV7-6 with TRBJ2-7; 8 bases match TRBD2. Germline V gene sequence: CDR1 SGHVS, CDR2 FNYEAQ. The length of the CDR3 is 14 residues. The V gene end was trimmed by 1 base and the J gene end by 3 bases; junction bases not matched to a gene: 2. The CDR3 DNA reads as TGTGCCAGCAGCTTAGGCGGGAGGAACTACGAGCAGTACTTC. Protein sequence: CASSLGGRNYEQYF.

The gene calls are TRBV6-6 and TRBJ2-3; 8 nucleotides match TRBD2. Germline V CDR1 and CDR2: MNHNY, SVGAGI (reference sequence). V lost 4 bases and J lost 1; bases outside the gene matches: 16. The CDR3 length is 19 residues. The CDR3 bases are TGTGCCAGCAGTTCGGTTAGCGGGGCTCTGACTTCTCGCACAGATACGCAGTATTTT. Its protein product is CASSSVSGALTSRTDTQYF.

This clonotype came up many times. The gene calls are TRBV11-2 and TRBJ2-7, with 7 nucleotides matching TRBD2. The ends lost 5 bases at V and 3 bases at J; junction bases unmatched: 7. In germline, CDR1 is SGHAT, CDR2 FQNNGV. This CDR3 has 14 residues. The CDR3 nucleotides are TGTGCCAGCAGCCCAGAGGCTAGCGGCTACGAGCAGTACTTC. It specifies CASSPEASGYEQYF.

This clonotype showed up just a few times. A much larger clone lies one base from this, so it may be a read error. The V and J genes are TRBV27 and TRBJ1-3; the D is unclear. Germline values: CDR1 MNHEY, CDR2 SMNVEV (reference sequence). CDR3 size: 13 residues. The CDR3 sequence is CASSLAPGKTIYF. For the CDR3, the DNA is TGTGCCAGCAGTTTAGCCCCCGGAAAAACCATATATTTT.

This clonotype was detected many times. Mismatch with germline at one junction end may stem from a read error. The chain couples TRBV7-3 to TRBJ1-6, with D unclear. The V gene's germline CDR1 is SGHTA and CDR2 FQGTGA. This CDR3 comprises 14 residues. CDR3 amino acids: CASAKTANNSPLNF. CDR3 sequence (DNA): TGTGCCAGCGCCAAGACGGCAAATAATTCACCCCTCAACTTT. Together with reference TRBV7-3 and TRBJ1-6, the CDR3 gives the full variable domain: GAGVSQTPSNKVTEKGKYVELRCDPISGHTALYWYRQSLGQGPEFLIYFQGTGAADDSGLPNDRFFAVRPEGSVSTLKIQRTERGDSAVYLCASAKTANNSPLNFGNGTRLTVT.

This clonotype was seen at least ten times. The V gene is TRBV11-2, the J gene TRBJ2-1; the D is unclear. Trimming pared 3 bases from V and 1 base from J, leaving 7 bases between. Germline loops: CDR1 SGHAT, CDR2 FQNNGV. The CDR3 consists of 14 residues. The CDR3 DNA reads as TGTGCCAGCAGCTTGAGGAGATCCTACAATGAGCAGTTCTTC. Translation gives CASSLRRSYNEQFF.

There are many counts of this clonotype. The chain is built from TRBV7-9 and TRBJ2-7, with TRBD1 identical over 7 bases. Germline loops: CDR1 SEHNR, CDR2 FQNEAQ (reference sequence). V shed 2 bases, J shed 7 bases, and the junction held 8 bases outside the gene matches. The length of the CDR3 is 14 residues. The CDR3 DNA reads TGTGCCAGCAGCTTACAGGGGGTCTATTGGGAGCAGTACTTC. Its translation: CASSLQGVYWEQYF.

This clonotype has ten or more counts. The chain employs TRBV12-3 or TRBV12-4 and TRBJ2-2, with D possibly TRBD2 on 7 matching bases. Trimming left V 6 bases short and J 1 base short, with 12 bases between. The CDR3 contains 15 residues. The CDR3 loop is CASRGRGGNTGELFF. In DNA, the CDR3 is TGTGCCAGCAGGGGGAGGGGGGGGAACACCGGGGAGCTGTTTTTT.

This clonotype was observed at least ten times. This sequence joins TRBV4-3 and TRBJ2-1; D uncertain. In germline, CDR1 is LGHNA, CDR2 YSLEER. CDR3 length equals 16 residues. Trimming took off 0 bases at V and 2 bases at J, with 11 bases between the two ends. CDR3 amino acids: CASSQDGLNAYNEQFF. The CDR3 DNA follows: TGCGCCAGCAGCCAAGACGGCCTGAACGCCTACAATGAGCAGTTCTTC.

This clonotype was seen at least ten times. The chain employs TRBV7-9 and TRBJ1-1; D gene uncertain. The germline CDR1 and CDR2 sequences are SEHNR and FQNEAQ (reference sequence). There are 13 residues in the CDR3. The ends were cut back, 5 bases at V and 0 bases at J, with 7 bases in the middle. Here the CDR3 reads CASSRTVNTEAFF. In DNA form, the CDR3 reads TGTGCCAGCAGCCGGACCGTGAACACTGAAGCTTTCTTT. The whole variable domain, remainder taken from reference TRBV7-9 and TRBJ1-1, is DTGVSQNPRHKITKRGQNVTFRCDPISEHNRLYWYRQTLGQGPEFLTYFQNEAQLEKSRLLSDRFSAERPKGSFSTLEIQRTEQGDSAMYLCASSRTVNTEAFFGQGTRLTVV.

This clonotype was counted at least ten times. The chain links TRBV20-1 to TRBJ2-3; 9 positions match TRBD2. The CDR3 loop spans 16 amino acids. The germline CDR1 and CDR2 sequences are DFQATT and SNEGSKA (reference sequence). Trimming cost V 3 bases and J 3 bases; bases outside gene matches: 10. The CDR3 bases are TGCAGTGCTAGCGGTCTCCTAGCGGGGAAAACAGATACGCAGTATTTT. Protein product: CSASGLLAGKTDTQYF.

This clonotype was counted ten times or more. This sequence joins TRBV6-5 and TRBJ1-3; D gene ambiguous. Looked up from germline, CDR1 is MNHEY and CDR2 is SVGAGI. CDR3 length: 15 residues. The V gene lost 6 bases and the J gene lost 0 bases, with 12 bases spanning the gap. This CDR3 reads CASSPLSGSGNTIYF. In DNA form, the CDR3 reads TGTGCCAGCAGCCCACTGAGCGGCTCTGGAAACACCATATATTTT.

This clonotype has ten or more counts. Germline is not matched at one junction end, which may reflect a read error. The V and J genes are TRBV4-1 and TRBJ1-6, with D uncertain. CDR1 is MGHRA and CDR2 is YSYEKL in the germline V gene. This CDR3 is 12 amino acids long. The CDR3 coding sequence is TGCGCCAGCAGCCAAATGTATTCACCCCTCAACTTT. Translating gives CASSQMYSPLNF.

This clonotype was recorded at least ten times. The chain joins TRBV4-2 to TRBJ2-2, with D perhaps TRBD2 (5 bases). Germline values: CDR1 LGHNA, CDR2 YNFKEQ. Trimming stripped 4 bases from V and 5 bases from J, with 14 bases between. The CDR3 runs to 15 residues. In DNA, the CDR3 is TGTGCCAGCAGCCGAGAAGGACGAGGGACCGGGGAGCTGTTTTTT. This sequence encodes CASSREGRGTGELFF.